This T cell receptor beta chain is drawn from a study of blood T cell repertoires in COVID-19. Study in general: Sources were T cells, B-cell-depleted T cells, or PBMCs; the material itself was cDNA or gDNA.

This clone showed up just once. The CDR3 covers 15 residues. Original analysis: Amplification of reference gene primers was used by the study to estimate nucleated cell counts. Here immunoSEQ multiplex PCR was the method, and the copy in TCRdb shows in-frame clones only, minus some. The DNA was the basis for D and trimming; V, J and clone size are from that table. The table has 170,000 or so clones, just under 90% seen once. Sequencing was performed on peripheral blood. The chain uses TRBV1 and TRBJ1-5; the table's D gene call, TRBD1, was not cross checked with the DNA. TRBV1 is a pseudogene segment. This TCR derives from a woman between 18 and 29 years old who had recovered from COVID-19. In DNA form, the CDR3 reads TGCACCAGCAGCCAGTCAGGGGCGGCCAATCAGCCCCAGCATTTT. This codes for CTSSQSGAANQPQHF.